The 8 T cell receptor beta chains reported below all come from one sample, sequenced in a study of cytomegalovirus exposure and HLA in healthy donors. TCRdb's table, derived via immunoSEQ multiplex PCR, lists solely in-frame clones and lacks some. The repertoire holds just under 75,000 clones, with 85% to 95% as singletons. The sequenced sample consisted of PBMCs. The receptors originated from a woman aged 18-29 years in good health and CMV-seropositive.

The count of this clone is one. The chain links TRBV7-9 to TRBJ1-1; no reliable D call. The germline V and J ends were trimmed by 1 base and 2 bases, with 5 bases remaining between them. CDR3 length equals 13 residues. Germline CDR1 and CDR2: SEHNR and FQNEAQ (reference sequence). The CDR3 spells CASSLGHNTEAFF. The CDR3 DNA follows: TGTGCCAGCAGCTTAGGGCATAACACTGAAGCTTTCTTT.

CDR3 in amino acids: CSVEDSGLWDTGELFF. The CDR3 nucleotides are TGCAGCGTTGAAGATTCAGGATTGTGGGACACCGGGGAGCTGTTTTTT. V is TRBV29-1 and J is TRBJ2-2; D call uncertain. The CDR3 length is 16 residues. Germline V gene lookup returns CDR1 SQVTM and CDR2 ANQGSEA. Trimming shortened V by 0 bases and J by 3 bases, and 14 bases separated the two germline ends.

The rearrangement links TRBV27 to TRBJ1-2; unclear D gene. CDR1 and CDR2 from the germline V gene are MNHEY and SMNVEV (reference sequence). The V gene lost 5 bases and the J gene lost 6 bases, with 13 bases spanning the gap. There are 13 residues in the CDR3. The CDR3 is CASSGSDYHGYTF. The CDR3 DNA sequence: TGTGCCAGCAGTGGCAGCGATTATCATGGCTACACCTTC.

The chain couples TRBV18 to TRBJ2-3; 9 nucleotides align to TRBD2. V was pared by 3 bases and J by 7 bases, with 11 bases of the junction left unmatched. The CDR3 is 16 residues long. The germline gives CDR1 KGHSH, CDR2 LQKENI. In DNA form, the CDR3 reads TGTGCCAGCTCACCCAAACCGGGACTAGCCGACCATACGCAGTATTTT. Protein product: CASSPKPGLADHTQYF.

This clone was counted once. The chain links TRBV19 to TRBJ2-2, with D hard to call. The CDR3 is 13 residues long. V gave up 7 bases and J gave up 7 bases, with 13 bases separating them. Germline loops: CDR1 LNHDA, CDR2 SQIVND (reference sequence). CDR3 nucleotide sequence: TGTGCCAGTAACACGAACCGCAACGGGGAGCTGTTTTTT. This sequence encodes CASNTNRNGELFF.

The chain couples TRBV10-2 to TRBJ1-6, with 10 bases lining up with TRBD1. Germline V gene sequence: CDR1 WSHSY, CDR2 SAAADI. This CDR3 comprises 19 residues. V was clipped by 0 bases and J by 10 bases; unmatched bases: 15. The CDR3 reads CASSESGTGVHLGGSPLHF. In nucleotides, the CDR3 is TGCGCCAGCAGTGAGTCCGGGACAGGGGTACACTTGGGGGGGTCACCCCTCCACTTT.

This chain connects TRBV5-6 to TRBJ1-2, with 9 nucleotides matching TRBD1. J gave up 7 bases and V 8 bases, and 12 bases lay outside the gene matches. The germline V gene has CDR1 SGHDT and CDR2 YYEEEE. CDR3 length: 14 amino acids. CDR3 nucleotide sequence: TGTGCCAGTCTCCCCGGGACAGGGCGTATTGGCTACACCTTC. It yields the protein CASLPGTGRIGYTF.

The chain joins TRBV15 to TRBJ2-1; tentatively, D is TRBD2 (6 bases). This CDR3 contains 17 residues. In germline, CDR1 is LNHNV, CDR2 YYDKDF (reference sequence). Trimming removed 0 bases from V and 4 bases from J, with 16 bases in between. The DNA of the CDR3 is TGTGCCACCAGCAGAGACCCTACTCGCGGGGAATACAATGAGCAGTTCTTC. Encoded protein: CATSRDPTRGEYNEQFF.